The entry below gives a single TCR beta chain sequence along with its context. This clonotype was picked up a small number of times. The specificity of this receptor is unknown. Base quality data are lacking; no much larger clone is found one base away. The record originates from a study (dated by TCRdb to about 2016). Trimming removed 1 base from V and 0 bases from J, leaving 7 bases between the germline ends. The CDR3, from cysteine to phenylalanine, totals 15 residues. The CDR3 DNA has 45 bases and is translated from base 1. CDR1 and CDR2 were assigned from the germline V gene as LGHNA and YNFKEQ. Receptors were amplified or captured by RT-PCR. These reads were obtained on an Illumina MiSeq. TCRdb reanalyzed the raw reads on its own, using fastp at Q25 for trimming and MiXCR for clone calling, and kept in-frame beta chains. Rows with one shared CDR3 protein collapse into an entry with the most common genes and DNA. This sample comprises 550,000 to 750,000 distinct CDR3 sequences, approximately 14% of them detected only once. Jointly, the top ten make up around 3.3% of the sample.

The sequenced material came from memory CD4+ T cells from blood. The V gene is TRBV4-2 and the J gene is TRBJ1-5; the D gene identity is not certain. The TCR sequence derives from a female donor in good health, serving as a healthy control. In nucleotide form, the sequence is TGTGCCAGCAGCCAAGGACTGGGTAGCAATCAGCCCCAGCATTTT. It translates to CASSQGLGSNQPQHF.